This entry concerns a single T cell receptor (beta chain). This clonotype was picked up many times. What antigen it recognizes has not been identified. No much larger clonotype is one base removed from it; base qualities were not supplied. Hyperthyroidism patients were newly diagnosed, had a disease duration of under 2 months, and were aged 18 to 65 years. Patients with uncontrolled infections, other autoimmune diseases, pregnancy or lactation were excluded. Clinical symptoms, serum thyroxine and TRAb, thyroid ultrasound, and orbital computed tomography formed the basis for the diagnoses. Blood from progressor patients was collected at the time of first diagnosis with hyperthyroidism, before any ophthalmopathy symptoms had appeared. PBMCs were isolated from around 10 ml of fresh peripheral blood by Ficoll-Paque density gradient centrifugation. Patients classed as progressors first received a Graves' hyperthyroidism diagnosis and then went on to develop ophthalmopathy during follow-up. Total RNA was extracted with Trizol reagent, and quality was checked on an Agilent 2100 Bioanalyzer.

Amplification of TCR beta CDR3 regions was carried out from RNA transcripts. For the first round of RT-PCR on the TCR CDR3, the HTBI primer set was used together with the Qiagen OneStep RT-PCR kit. A second multiplex PCR round built the libraries, followed by size selection and purification. Paired-end sequencing of the libraries was performed with 100 bp reads on an Illumina HiSeq2000. In the authors' own workflow: SOAPnuke was used to process the raw data, throwing out any read that contained adapters or uncalled bases, had a mean Phred below 15, or lacked an exact constant-primer or identifier match. COPE v1.2.5 was used to merge the high-quality paired reads, and each unique nucleotide sequence was defined as a clonotype. MiTCR v1.1 was used to align the clonotypes against IMGT TRBV, TRBD and TRBJ reference segments. The analysis was restricted to V-J combinations with a frequency above 0.0001, which together covered roughly 99% of the repertoires. A TCS score was defined as the ratio between F50 (clonal expansion) and ExV (chaos), using BLOSUM62-based TCRdist between CDR3 peptides within each V-J. Welch's t-statistics and random forest reduced approximately 520 V-J features to roughly 13, which were used in a naive Bayes classifier (R e1071). The public sequencing data were trimmed at Q25 with fastp and processed into clonotypes with MiXCR by TCRdb, which kept only in-frame beta chains. For every CDR3 protein sequence, its rows merge into one entry that carries the most common genes and DNA. TCRdb's processing, not the authors', yielded these V and J calls. The sample table contains under 300,000 distinct CDR3 sequences; only one count was recorded for about 16% of them. The ten largest clones represent 30% to 35% of the sample.

The sample is drawn from a study of T cells in Graves' hyperthyroidism and ophthalmopathy (dated by TCRdb to 2018 to 2020). Background for the entire study: Peripheral blood was sampled at the time of initial diagnosis, prior to any treatment. To identify TCR V-J signatures that set the groups apart, the researchers used a discovery cohort of 100 patients, made up of roughly 40 with Graves' ophthalmopathy and 55 to 65 with stable Graves' hyperthyroidism. An independent validation cohort of around 19 hyperthyroidism patients and about 15 patients who later progressed to ophthalmopathy tested prospective prediction of ophthalmopathy. The 75 to 100 discovery patients were divided at random into training and test sets in a 7:3 ratio. The study also compared thyroid tissue and blood T-cell repertoires from about 6 Graves' hyperthyroidism patients. Following sampling, methimazole starting at 30 mg daily was given to hyperthyroidism patients, and high-dose intravenous methylprednisolone was given to ophthalmopathy patients. The paper describes TCR Vbeta CDR3 sequencing of around 140 peripheral blood samples, made up of 40 to 45 ophthalmopathy patients, roughly 75 hyperthyroidism patients and some 17 progressor patients. Overall results and qualifications from the work: Most expanded thyroid clonotypes (frequency above 0.001) were also found in blood, which suggests that blood repertoires may mirror thyroid immune responses. A model built on a 13 V-J signature distinguished ophthalmopathy from stable hyperthyroidism, reaching over 85% sensitivity and around 82% specificity in cross-validation and 80%/75% in testing. In validation, the model predicted progression to ophthalmopathy with approximately 71% sensitivity and over 72% specificity, a median of 6.5 months before onset. Sample size was not statistically predetermined, and blinding of investigators to group allocation was not performed.

The CDR3 goes from the cysteine to the phenylalanine over 12 residues. Only the CDR3 DNA stays, 36 bases, in frame from base 1. Based on the germline V gene, the CDR1 and CDR2 sequences are SNHLY and FYNNEI. Relative to germline, V is 3 bases shorter and J is 1 base shorter, with 4 bases between their ends. The source is a woman between 45 and 65 years old with Graves' hyperthyroidism that later progressed to Graves' ophthalmopathy. Sequenced material: blood. This chain joins TRBV2 to TRBJ2-7; the D gene is unclear. The nucleotide sequence is TGTGCCAGCAGTGAGATTTCCTACGAGCAGTACTTC. It codes for CASSEISYEQYF. With the portions outside the CDR3 filled from the reference TRBV2 and TRBJ2-7 genes, the complete variable region becomes EPEVTQTPSHQVTQMGQEVILRCVPISNHLYFYWYRQILGQKVEFLVSFYNNEISEKSEIFDDQFSVERPDGSNFTLKIRSTKLEDSAMYFCASSEISYEQYFGPGTRLTVT.